Sequencing of this T cell receptor (beta chain) was carried out in a study of CD4 and CD8 cells across lung adenocarcinoma regions (dated 2018 in TCRdb). About the full investigation: The study examined intratumor heterogeneity of the T cell receptor repertoire by comparing tumor centers with tumor margins.

The CDR3 runs 17 residues from the cysteine to the phenylalanine. Only the CDR3 DNA stays, 51 bases, in frame from base 1. Between the V and J ends, shortened by 1 base and 1 base respectively, the junction contains 14 bases. Reading the germline V gene gives CDR1 MGHRA and CDR2 YSYEKL. The protocol used for the library was PCR. TCRdb names HiSeq X Ten as the instrument used. TCRdb cleaned the public reads at Q25 with fastp, built clones with MiXCR and kept in-frame beta chains. Rows matching on CDR3 protein sequence are summarized as one entry with the most common DNA and genes. This sample lists 25,000 or so distinct CDR3 sequences; more than 45% were detected once. About 20% of the sample is taken by the ten largest. Patients with localized lung adenocarcinoma, a subtype of non-small cell lung cancer, were used as donors. These samples came from the centers of localized lung adenocarcinomas. For TCR repertoire analysis, CD4+ T cells taken from tumor tissue were profiled apart from CD8+ T cells.

This clonotype was found many times. Its antigen remains undetermined. There are no base qualities to consult, and no much larger clone falls within one base. This clonotype was sampled from a male donor with lung adenocarcinoma. The CD4 and CD8 labels of this study may be unreliable. The source material was CD4+ T cells from the center of a lung tumor. The cell subset or site label, read with the paper, signifies: tumor center region. Recombination joined TRBV4-1 with TRBJ2-4; possibly the D gene is TRBD2, per 6 matching bases. The DNA sequence is given as TGCGCCAGCAGCCAAGGGATCGCCGCGGGGGCCAAAAACATTCAGTACTTC. Its translation is CASSQGIAAGAKNIQYF.